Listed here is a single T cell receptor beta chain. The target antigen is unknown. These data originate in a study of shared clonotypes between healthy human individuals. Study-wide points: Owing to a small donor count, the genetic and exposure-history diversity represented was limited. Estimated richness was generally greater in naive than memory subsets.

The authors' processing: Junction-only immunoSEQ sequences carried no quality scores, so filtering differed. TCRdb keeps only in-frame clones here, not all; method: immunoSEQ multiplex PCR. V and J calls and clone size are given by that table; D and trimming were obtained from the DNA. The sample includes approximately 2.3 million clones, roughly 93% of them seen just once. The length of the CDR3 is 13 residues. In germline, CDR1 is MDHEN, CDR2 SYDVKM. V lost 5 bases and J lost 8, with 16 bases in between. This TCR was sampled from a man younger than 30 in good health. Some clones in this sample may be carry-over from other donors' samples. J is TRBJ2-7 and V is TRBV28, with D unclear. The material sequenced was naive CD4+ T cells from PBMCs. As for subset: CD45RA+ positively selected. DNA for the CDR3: TGTGCCAGCAGTGACGTGATAGTTCGCCAGCAGTACTTC. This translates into CASSDVIVRQQYF.